This T cell receptor (beta chain) appears in the sequencing data of a study of blood T cell repertoires in COVID-19. Clinical history reported by participants formed the basis on which cohorts were assigned. Using immunoSEQ multiplex PCR, the repertoire was profiled, and TCRdb retains in-frame clones only, with some absent. Of roughly 250,000 clones in the sample, around 87% were seen once. CDR1 and CDR2 (germline): MGHRA, YSYEKL. This CDR3 has 17 amino acids. The ends lost 5 bases at V and 6 bases at J; junction bases unmatched: 8. This clone was observed once. The clonotype originates from a woman in her forties or fifties who had recovered from COVID-19. The sequencing sample was made of PBMCs or T cells enriched from blood (not recorded which). The chain employs TRBV4-1 and TRBJ2-1; 15 bases are a match to TRBD2. CDR3 amino acids: CASSNNWGLAGGNEQFF. CDR3 DNA: TGCGCCAGCAGCAATAACTGGGGACTAGCGGGGGGCAATGAGCAGTTCTTC.